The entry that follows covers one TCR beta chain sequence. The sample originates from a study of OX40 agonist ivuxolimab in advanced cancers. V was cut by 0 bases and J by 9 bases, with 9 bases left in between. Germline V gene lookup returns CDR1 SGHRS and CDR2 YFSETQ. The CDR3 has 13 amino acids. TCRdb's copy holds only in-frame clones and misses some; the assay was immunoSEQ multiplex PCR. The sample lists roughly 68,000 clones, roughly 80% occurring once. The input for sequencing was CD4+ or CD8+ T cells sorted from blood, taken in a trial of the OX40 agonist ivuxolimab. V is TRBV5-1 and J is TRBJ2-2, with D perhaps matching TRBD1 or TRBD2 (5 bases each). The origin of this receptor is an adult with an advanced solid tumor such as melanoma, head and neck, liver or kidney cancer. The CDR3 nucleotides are TGCGCCAGCAGCTTGGGACGGGACCGGGAGCTGTTTTTT. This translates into CASSLGRDRELFF.